The 6 T cell receptor beta chains in this list originate from one sample, sequenced in a study of T-cell memory formation after mild COVID-19. One entry per CDR3 protein results from TCRdb running MiXCR on the 5' RACE reads. Here the sample spans under 110,000 distinct CDR3 sequences, approximately 13% being singletons. The sequenced sample was PBMCs or a T cell subset sorted from them (not recorded which). These receptors came from an adult woman who had mild COVID-19 (a few samples of this study predate the infection). Cell type and time point are not known.

This clonotype was detected only a few times. The chain combines TRBV28 with TRBJ2-7, with 8 bases matching TRBD1. The V gene end was trimmed by 3 bases and the J gene end by 5 bases; junction bases not matched to a gene: 6. The germline CDR1 and CDR2 sequences are MDHEN and SYDVKM. The CDR3 has 14 amino acids. The CDR3: CASSLHDRGNEQYF. DNA for the CDR3: TGTGCCAGCAGTTTGCACGACAGGGGAAACGAGCAGTACTTC.

The chain has TRBV5-6 and TRBJ1-1; the D gene is possibly TRBD1 (5 bases). This CDR3 region has 13 residues. V was trimmed by 3 bases and J by 4 bases, leaving 10 bases between them. Germline V gives CDR1 SGHDT, CDR2 YYEEEE. Here the CDR3 DNA reads TGTGCCAGCAGCTCGCAGGGAAGCACTGAAGCTTTCTTT. This translates into CASSSQGSTEAFF.

The chain recombines TRBV2 with TRBJ2-7, with D hard to call. Germline CDR1 and CDR2: SNHLY and FYNNEI. The CDR3 covers 12 residues. Trimming removed 6 bases from V and 5 bases from J, with 11 bases in between. The CDR3 DNA sequence: TGTGCCAGCAGCCCGCCGGTCCACGAGCAGTACTTC. This sequence encodes CASSPPVHEQYF. Supplemented by reference TRBV2 and TRBJ2-7, the full variable domain reads EPEVTQTPSHQVTQMGQEVILRCVPISNHLYFYWYRQILGQKVEFLVSFYNNEISEKSEIFDDQFSVERPDGSNFTLKIRSTKLEDSAMYFCASSPPVHEQYFGPGTRLTVT.

The rearrangement links TRBV4-1 to TRBJ2-5; 14 nucleotides agree with TRBD2. This CDR3 has 16 amino acids. Trimming took 5 bases from V and 1 from J; bases not matched to a gene: 3. CDR1 is MGHRA, CDR2 YSYEKL, per germline. The CDR3 bases are TGCGCCAGCAGCGGACTAGCGGGGGGACTCCAAGAGACCCAGTACTTC. This translates into CASSGLAGGLQETQYF.

V is TRBV20-1 and J is TRBJ1-2, with D perhaps TRBD1 (6 bases). With 5 bases removed from V and 4 bases from J, the gap between germline ends came to 11 bases. CDR1 is DFQATT and CDR2 is SNEGSKA in the germline V gene (reference sequence). The CDR3 consists of 12 residues. CDR3 in DNA: TGCAGTGCTTTCCAGGGGACCTATGGCTACACCTTC. Residues: CSAFQGTYGYTF.

The rearrangement joins TRBV7-9 to TRBJ1-2; no definite D call. The germline V gene encodes CDR1 SEHNR and CDR2 FQNEAQ (reference sequence). Deletions cut 1 base from V and 4 bases from J, with 10 bases between. This CDR3 is 14 amino acids long. The CDR3 loop is CASSLGTAGYGYTF. In DNA form, the CDR3 reads TGTGCCAGCAGCTTAGGCACCGCAGGCTATGGCTACACCTTC.